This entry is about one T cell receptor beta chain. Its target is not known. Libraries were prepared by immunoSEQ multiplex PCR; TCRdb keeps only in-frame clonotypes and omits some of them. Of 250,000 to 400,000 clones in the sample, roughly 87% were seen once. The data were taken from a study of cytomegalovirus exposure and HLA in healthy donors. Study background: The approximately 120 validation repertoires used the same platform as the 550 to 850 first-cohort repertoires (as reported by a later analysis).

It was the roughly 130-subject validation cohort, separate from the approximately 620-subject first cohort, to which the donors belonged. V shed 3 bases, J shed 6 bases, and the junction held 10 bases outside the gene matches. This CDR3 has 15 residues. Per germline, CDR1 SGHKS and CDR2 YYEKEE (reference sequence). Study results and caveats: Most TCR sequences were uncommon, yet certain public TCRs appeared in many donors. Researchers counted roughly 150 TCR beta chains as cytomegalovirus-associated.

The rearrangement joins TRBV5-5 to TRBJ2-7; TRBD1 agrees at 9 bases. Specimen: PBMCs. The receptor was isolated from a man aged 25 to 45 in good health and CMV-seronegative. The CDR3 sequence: CASSSRGTGFGEQYF. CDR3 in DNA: TGTGCCAGCAGCTCGAGAGGGACAGGGTTCGGCGAGCAGTACTTC.